This T cell receptor (beta chain) was recovered during a study of monozygotic twins with inflammatory bowel disease. Investigators extracted total RNA from whole blood and did not sort T cells. With respect to this clonotype: The target antigen is unknown.

Whole-study results and caveats: For IBD patients, clonotypes shared with others were fewer than for healthy twins, especially with disease activity.

The CDR3 sequence is 13 residues long. Germline V lookup: CDR1 MNHEY, CDR2 SVGAGI. Nested amplification of TCRalpha and TCRbeta cDNA involved two PCRs of roughly 17 and 9 cycles. One entry per CDR3 protein, without DNA, is what TCRdb gives after re-calling the 5' RACE reads. This sample's table has 400,000 to 500,000 distinct CDR3 sequences. What was sequenced was blood. This chain connects TRBV6-5 to TRBJ2-5; checking the TCRdb D call of TRBD1 is not possible without DNA. This TCR was sampled from a human donor with ulcerative colitis or Crohn's disease, or a healthy co-twin of an affected twin (not recorded which). The CDR3 protein is CASSYDWGGTQYF.